One sample yielded the 3 T cell receptor beta chains listed below, sequenced in a study of immune evolution from preneoplasia to lung adenocarcinoma. Libraries were prepared by immunoSEQ multiplex PCR; TCRdb keeps only in-frame clonotypes and omits some of them. The sample has about 6,300 clones; approximately 88% are singletons. The sequenced sample consisted of FFPE lung adenocarcinoma in situ tissue. These receptors all come from a donor at least 70 years old with lung adenocarcinoma.

The chain couples TRBV15 to TRBJ2-1; 11 nucleotides agree with TRBD1. V shed 5 bases and J 10 bases; nucleotides not matched to a gene: 7. CDR3 size: 14 residues. The V gene's germline CDR1 is LNHNV and CDR2 YYDKDF (reference sequence). CDR3 sequence (DNA): TGTGCCACCAGCCGGGACAGGGGGTCGCGGGAGCAGTTCTTC. It encodes CATSRDRGSREQFF. Filled out from reference TRBV15 and TRBJ2-1, the complete variable domain reads DAMVIQNPRYQVTQFGKPVTLSCSQTLNHNVMYWYQQKSSQAPKLLFHYYDKDFNNEADTPDNFQSRRPNTSFCFLDIRSPGLGDTAMYLCATSRDRGSREQFFGPGTRLTVL.

The V and J genes are TRBV9 and TRBJ2-1; 11 bases match TRBD2. Unmatched junction bases numbered 11, after V lost 0 bases and J lost 0 bases. Germline loops: CDR1 SGDLS, CDR2 YYNGEE. This CDR3 contains 20 residues. Written as DNA, the CDR3 is TGTGCCAGCAGCGTAGGGTCTAGCGGGAGGCGTTTTAGCTCCTACAATGAGCAGTTCTTC. Protein: CASSVGSSGRRFSSYNEQFF. The variable domain in full, completed from reference TRBV9 and TRBJ2-1, reads DSGVTQTPKHLITATGQRVTLRCSPRSGDLSVYWYQQSLDQGLQFLIQYYNGEERAKGNILERFSAQQFPDLHSELNLSSLELGDSALYFCASSVGSSGRRFSSYNEQFFGPGTRLTVL.

V is TRBV2 and J is TRBJ2-5; possibly TRBD1 or TRBD2 for D (5 bases each). There are 14 residues in the CDR3. V dropped 8 bases and J dropped 5 bases, with 18 bases sitting between them. CDR1 SNHLY and CDR2 FYNNEI come from the germline V gene. The CDR3 DNA reads as TGTGCCAGCCTTCTTGAGGGGCTGCAGGAGACCCAGTACTTC. Its translation: CASLLEGLQETQYF. Combining the CDR3 with reference TRBV2 and TRBJ2-5 gives the whole variable domain EPEVTQTPSHQVTQMGQEVILRCVPISNHLYFYWYRQILGQKVEFLVSFYNNEISEKSEIFDDQFSVERPDGSNFTLKIRSTKLEDSAMYFCASLLEGLQETQYFGPGTRLLVL.